These T cell receptor beta chains were read from a single sample in a study of blood T cell repertoires in COVID-19. Clones were sequenced by immunoSEQ multiplex PCR, and TCRdb holds only the in-frame ones, with some missing. The sample includes approximately 220,000 clones, around four fifths of them seen just once. Input material: PBMCs or T cells enriched from blood (not recorded which). Receptors originate from a woman in her thirties or forties who had been exposed to COVID-19. The CDR3 runs from the conserved cysteine through the conserved F or W. D genes are given only for firm matches. The size field is filled for only some rows; it gives once, few, many or a size class.

CDR3aa: CASIPEAGRGTQYF
CDR3nt: TGTGCCAGCATCCCCGAGGCGGGGAGGGGGACCCAGTACTTC
j_gene: TRBJ2-5
d_gene: TRBD2
v_gene: TRBV5-4
abundance: NA
len: 14

CDR3aa: CASSLNTGLAGGNTGELFF
CDR3nt: TGCGCCAGCAGCTTAAACACGGGACTAGCGGGGGGAAACACCGGGGAGCTGTTTTTT
j_gene: TRBJ2-2
d_gene: TRBD2
v_gene: TRBV5-1
abundance: NA
len: 19

CDR3aa: CASSLSPGTGGNEQFF
CDR3nt: TGCGCCAGCAGCTTAAGTCCCGGGACAGGGGGAAATGAGCAGTTCTTC
j_gene: TRBJ2-1
d_gene: TRBD1
v_gene: TRBV5-1
abundance: NA
len: 16

CDR3aa: CASSTGDVNYGYTF
CDR3nt: TGTGCCAGTAGTACCGGGGATGTCAACTATGGCTACACCTTC
j_gene: TRBJ1-2
d_gene: NA
v_gene: TRBV19
abundance: NA
len: 14

CDR3aa: CASSQDSGNANTGELFF
CDR3nt: TGCGCCAGCAGCCAAGATTCAGGGAACGCGAACACCGGGGAGCTGTTTTTT
j_gene: TRBJ2-2
d_gene: NA
v_gene: TRBV4-1
abundance: NA
len: 17

CDR3aa: CASSAPPQGEQYF
CDR3nt: TGTGCCAGCAGTGCGCCACCTCAGGGCGAGCAGTACTTC
j_gene: TRBJ2-7
d_gene: NA
v_gene: TRBV25-1
abundance: NA
len: 13

CDR3aa: CASSSYRELLAGNTIYF
CDR3nt: TGTGCCAGCAGCTCCTACCGGGAACTTCTAGCTGGAAACACCATATATTTT
j_gene: TRBJ1-3
d_gene: NA
v_gene: TRBV7-2
abundance: NA
len: 17

CDR3aa: CASSRGANTEAFF
CDR3nt: TGTGCCAGCAGCCGCGGTGCGAACACTGAAGCTTTCTTT
j_gene: TRBJ1-1
d_gene: NA
v_gene: TRBV5-5
abundance: once
len: 13

CDR3aa: CASSSRAGQMNTEAFF
CDR3nt: TGTGCCAGCAGCTCCCGGGCGGGACAGATGAACACTGAAGCTTTCTTT
j_gene: TRBJ1-1
d_gene: TRBD1
v_gene: TRBV28
abundance: NA
len: 16

CDR3aa: CASSGQGFFSGNTIYF
CDR3nt: TGTGCCAGCAGTGGCCAGGGGTTCTTCTCTGGAAACACCATATATTTT
j_gene: TRBJ1-3
d_gene: NA
v_gene: TRBV2
abundance: few
len: 16

CDR3aa: CASSPGLAGDEQYF
CDR3nt: TGCGCCAGCAGCCCGGGACTAGCTGGAGACGAGCAGTACTTC
j_gene: TRBJ2-7
d_gene: TRBD2
v_gene: TRBV5-1
abundance: once
len: 14

CDR3aa: CASSLAEGPSYEQYF
CDR3nt: TGCGCCAGCAGCTTGGCGGAGGGACCCTCCTACGAGCAGTACTTC
j_gene: TRBJ2-7
d_gene: NA
v_gene: TRBV5-1
abundance: NA
len: 15

CDR3aa: CASSASNQPQHF
CDR3nt: TGTGCCAGCAGCGCGAGCAATCAGCCCCAGCATTTT
j_gene: TRBJ1-5
d_gene: NA
v_gene: TRBV2
abundance: NA
len: 12

CDR3aa: CASSLGTGRTTEAFF
CDR3nt: TGCGCCAGCAGCTTGGGGACAGGGCGGACCACTGAAGCTTTCTTT
j_gene: TRBJ1-1
d_gene: TRBD1
v_gene: TRBV5-1
abundance: NA
len: 15

CDR3aa: CASSIQPGTGGGETQYF
CDR3nt: TGCGCCAGCAGCATACAACCCGGGACAGGGGGAGGGGAGACCCAGTACTTC
j_gene: TRBJ2-5
d_gene: TRBD1
v_gene: TRBV5-1
abundance: NA
len: 17

CDR3aa: CAWSPGDYGYTF
CDR3nt: TGTGCCTGGAGTCCCGGGGATTATGGCTACACCTTC
j_gene: TRBJ1-2
d_gene: NA
v_gene: TRBV30
abundance: NA
len: 12

CDR3aa: CASRMTGGDYGYTF
CDR3nt: TGTGCCAGCAGGATGACAGGGGGGGACTATGGCTACACCTTC
j_gene: TRBJ1-2
d_gene: TRBD1
v_gene: TRBV6-4
abundance: NA
len: 14

CDR3aa: CASGLVRGQIYEQYF
CDR3nt: TGTGCTAGTGGTTTGGTACGGGGACAGATCTACGAGCAGTACTTC
j_gene: TRBJ2-7
d_gene: TRBD1
v_gene: TRBV12-5
abundance: once
len: 15

CDR3aa: CASSISYGQGRNTIYF
CDR3nt: TGTGCCAGTAGTATATCCTACGGGCAGGGAAGAAACACCATATATTTT
j_gene: TRBJ1-3
d_gene: NA
v_gene: TRBV19
abundance: NA
len: 16

CDR3aa: CASSPDRGGNQPQHF
CDR3nt: TGTGCCAGCTCACCCGACAGGGGTGGGAATCAGCCCCAGCATTTT
j_gene: TRBJ1-5
d_gene: TRBD1
v_gene: TRBV18
abundance: NA
len: 15

CDR3aa: CASSVAGGGYNEQFF
CDR3nt: TGTGCCAGCAGCGTAGCGGGGGGGGGCTACAATGAGCAGTTCTTC
j_gene: TRBJ2-1
d_gene: TRBD2
v_gene: TRBV9
abundance: NA
len: 15

CDR3aa: CASSDGAGEHF
CDR3nt: TGCGCCAGCAGTGACGGCGCGGGGGAACACTTC
j_gene: TRBJ2-7
d_gene: TRBD2
v_gene: TRBV10-2
abundance: NA
len: 11